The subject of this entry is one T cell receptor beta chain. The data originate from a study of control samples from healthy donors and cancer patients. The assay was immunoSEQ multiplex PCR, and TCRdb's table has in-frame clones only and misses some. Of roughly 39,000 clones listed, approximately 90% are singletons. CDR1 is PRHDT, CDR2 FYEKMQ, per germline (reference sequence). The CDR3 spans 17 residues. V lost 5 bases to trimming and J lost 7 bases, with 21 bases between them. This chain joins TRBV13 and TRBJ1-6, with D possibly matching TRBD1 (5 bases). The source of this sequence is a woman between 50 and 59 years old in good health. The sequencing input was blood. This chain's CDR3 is CASSRIPPSGGNSPLHF. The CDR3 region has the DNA TGTGCCAGCAGCCGTATACCCCCCAGCGGGGGGAATTCACCCCTCCACTTT.